This TCR beta chain was captured in a study of control samples from healthy donors and cancer patients. Generated by immunoSEQ multiplex PCR, the TCRdb table keeps only in-frame clones and is missing some. In the table there are 90,000 to 150,000 clones, about 87% of which are singletons. V lost 6 bases and J lost 4, with 16 bases in between. The CDR3 covers 15 residues. The germline CDR1 and CDR2 sequences are MNHEY and SMNVEV (reference sequence). The rearrangement joins TRBV27 to TRBJ2-1; D may be TRBD2 (6 bases). The specimen sequenced was blood. This receptor was identified in a man aged 35 to 55 in good health. Here the CDR3 reads CASRWRGSGYNEQFF. For the CDR3, the DNA is TGTGCCAGCAGGTGGCGGGGCTCGGGGTACAATGAGCAGTTCTTC.